A single sample gave rise to the 4 T cell receptor beta chains below, sequenced in a study of control samples from healthy donors and cancer patients. This table comes from immunoSEQ multiplex PCR, and its TCRdb copy is limited to in-frame clones, with some not included. The table lists about 410,000 clones, 75% to 95% of them singletons, with around 6.5% in the top ten. Sequencing was carried out using PBMCs. The origin of the receptors is a man aged 35 to 55 with head and neck cancer.

V usage is TRBV5-1 and J usage is TRBJ2-1; 11 nucleotides align to TRBD2. This CDR3 is 15 amino acids long. V lost 3 bases and J lost 8; bases outside the gene matches: 7. The germline gives CDR1 SGHRS, CDR2 YFSETQ. DNA of the CDR3: TGCGCCAGCAGCTGGGGTAGCGGGAGGGCCTATGAGCAGTTCTTC. Translating gives CASSWGSGRAYEQFF.

V is TRBV4-2 and J is TRBJ2-1; 14 bases map to TRBD2. Germline V gene data show CDR1 as LGHNA and CDR2 as YNFKEQ. With 0 bases clipped from V and 10 bases from J, the junction kept 14 bases outside the gene matches. The CDR3 has 19 amino acids. The CDR3 region is CASSQEIRGLAGALDEQFF. CDR3 DNA: TGTGCCAGCAGCCAAGAGATACGGGGACTAGCGGGAGCTCTAGACGAGCAGTTCTTC.

The chain joins TRBV6-2 or TRBV6-3 to TRBJ1-5; weak D call: TRBD1 (6 bases). The CDR3 has 17 residues. V was cut by 7 bases and J by 5 bases, with 24 bases left in between. Germline CDR1 reads MNHEY; CDR2 reads SVGEGT. CDR3 amino acids: CASTPFPGGGQHQPQHF. The CDR3 region has the DNA TGTGCCAGCACCCCATTTCCGGGCGGGGGACAACATCAGCCCCAGCATTTT.

V and J are TRBV24-1 and TRBJ2-2; 16 bases fit TRBD2. The CDR3 runs 21 residues. Losses at the gene ends were 2 bases for V and 0 bases for J; bases not matched to a gene: 8. Germline V gene data show CDR1 as KGHDR and CDR2 as SFDVKD. The CDR3 region is CATSDSTGTSGGAANTGELFF. CDR3 bases: TGTGCCACCAGTGATTCTACCGGGACTAGCGGGGGGGCCGCGAACACCGGGGAGCTGTTTTTT.